The 6 T cell receptor beta chains listed next were all sequenced from one sample in a study of blood T cells in healthy people across ages. A second PCR, run for roughly 7 to 11 cycles, used a sample-barcoded 5' primer plus a J-beta primer mix. TCRdb re-derived calls from the 5' RACE reads in MiXCR, one entry per CDR3 protein. This table has 450,000 to 700,000 distinct CDR3 sequences, 25% to 30% appearing once. The sample taken for sequencing was blood. The origin of the receptors is a woman aged 70 to 79 in good health.

The sample holds a few counts of this clonotype. The genes are TRBV18 and TRBJ2-5, with a tentative D call TRBD2 (6 bases). The end of the DNA is better explained by TRBJ2-1, so the J call may be wrong. Germline loops: CDR1 KGHSH, CDR2 LQKENI. This CDR3 contains 13 residues. The CDR3 bases are TGTGCCAGCTCACCGCGACTAGGGCCTGAGCAGTTCTTC. Translated, it gives CASSPRLGPEQFF.

This clonotype turned up a few times. The V gene is TRBV20-1, the J gene TRBJ2-5, with no clear D. The J call is in doubt because the DNA end fits TRBJ2-7 better. This CDR3 region has 13 residues. Looked up from germline, CDR1 is DFQATT and CDR2 is SNEGSKA (reference sequence). CDR3 coding DNA: TGCAGTGCTAGAGAAGGACCCTCCTACGAGCAGTACTTC. As protein: CSAREGPSYEQYF.

There are a few counts of this clonotype. This rearrangement joins TRBV11-1 to TRBJ2-5; D is possibly TRBD1 (6 bases). Trimming removed 8 bases from V and 7 bases from J, with 11 bases in between. From germline, CDR1 is SGHAT and CDR2 FQDESV (reference sequence). This CDR3 has 11 amino acids. The CDR3 DNA sequence: TGTGCCAGCGGGGAAGGGGGGACCCAGTACTTC. The encoded protein is CASGEGGTQYF.

The rearrangement links TRBV30 to TRBJ1-1, with D tentatively TRBD1 (6 bases). Trimming cost V 8 bases and J 1 base, with 11 bases left between them. Germline CDR1 and CDR2: GTSNPN and SVGIG (reference sequence). The CDR3 is 12 residues long. CDR3 in amino acids: CARSRGNTEAFF. The CDR3 coding sequence is TGTGCCCGTTCCAGGGGGAACACTGAAGCTTTCTTT.

This rearrangement joins TRBV20-1 to TRBJ1-2, with D unresolved. V was cut by 3 bases and J by 6 bases, with 8 bases left in between. Germline-derived CDR1 and CDR2 are DFQATT and SNEGSKA (reference sequence). The CDR3 loop spans 11 amino acids. The CDR3 sequence: CSARKGNGYTF. DNA of the CDR3: TGCAGTGCTAGGAAAGGGAATGGCTACACCTTC.

The chain is built from TRBV5-1 and TRBJ1-1, with D possibly TRBD1 on 5 matching bases. The V end was cut by 1 base, the J end by 3 bases, with 13 bases between. CDR1 and CDR2 (germline): SGHRS, YFSETQ. The CDR3 covers 15 residues. This CDR3 reads CASSLMSGSHTEAFF. CDR3 DNA: TGCGCCAGCAGCTTGATGTCAGGGAGCCACACTGAAGCTTTCTTT.